This T cell receptor (beta chain) was captured in a study of read filtering for tumor transcriptome and immune sequencing. This library used 300 to 500 ng RNA and molecular barcoded adaptors spanning alpha/delta and beta/gamma chains. TCRdb re-called the reads with MiXCR, one entry per CDR3 protein. Of fewer than 150,000 distinct CDR3 sequences listed, around 13% are singletons. Study observations and caveats: Compared with RNA-seq, IR-seq gave much higher clonotype depth and reliability.

This CDR3 spans 16 amino acids. V gave up 2 bases and J gave up 4 bases; unmatched junction bases: 11. The germline V gene encodes CDR1 SGHRS and CDR2 YFSETQ. This clonotype was counted ten times or more. Its antigen remains unidentified. Bone marrow was sampled from every patient at the time of active disease. What was sequenced was a population of CD138-negative cells sorted from bone marrow. This chain uses TRBV5-1 with TRBJ1-1; 7 nucleotides align to TRBD1. The receptor's source is a donor aged 40 or over with multiple myeloma. CDR3 region: CASSFQGGRLGTEAFF. The CDR3 DNA is TGCGCCAGCAGCTTCCAGGGGGGCCGGTTGGGCACTGAAGCTTTCTTT. The entire variable domain, with the rest obtained from reference TRBV5-1 and TRBJ1-1, is as follows: KAGVTQTPRYLIKTRGQQVTLSCSPISGHRSVSWYQQTPGQGLQFLFEYFSETQRNKGNFPGRFSGRQFSNSRSEMNVSTLELGDSALYLCASSFQGGRLGTEAFFGQGTRLTVV.